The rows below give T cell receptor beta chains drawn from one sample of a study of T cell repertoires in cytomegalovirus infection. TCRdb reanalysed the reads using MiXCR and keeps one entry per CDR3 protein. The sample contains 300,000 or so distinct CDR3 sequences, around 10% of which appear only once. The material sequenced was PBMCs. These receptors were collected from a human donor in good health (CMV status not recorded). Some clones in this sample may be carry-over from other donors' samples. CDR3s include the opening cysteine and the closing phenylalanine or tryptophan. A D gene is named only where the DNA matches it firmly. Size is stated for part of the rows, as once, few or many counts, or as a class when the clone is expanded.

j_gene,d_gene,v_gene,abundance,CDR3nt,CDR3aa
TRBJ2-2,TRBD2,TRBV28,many,TGTGCCAGTTTGCGGGGGGTCACCGGGGAGCTGTTTTTT,CASLRGVTGELFF
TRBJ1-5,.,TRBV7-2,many,TGTGCCAGCAGCTTAGAACAGCATAGCAATCAGCCCCAGCATTTT,CASSLEQHSNQPQHF
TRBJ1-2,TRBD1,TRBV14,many,TGTGCCAGCAGCCGGGGCGGGACAGGGTTTGACTATGGCTACACCTTC,CASSRGGTGFDYGYTF
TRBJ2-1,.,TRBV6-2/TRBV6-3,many,TGTGCCAGCAGTAAGGACAGCCTAAGACCCTACAATGAGCAGTTCTTC,CASSKDSLRPYNEQFF
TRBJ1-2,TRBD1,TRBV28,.,TGTGCCAGCAGTTCGTCCGGGACAGACTATGGCTACACCTTC,CASSSSGTDYGYTF
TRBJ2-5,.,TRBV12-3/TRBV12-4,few,TGTGCCAGCAGTACCCGGACTGGGGAGACCCAGTACTTC,CASSTRTGETQYF
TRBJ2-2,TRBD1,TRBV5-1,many,TGCGCCAGCAGCTTGGGGACAGGGCCCACCGGGGAGCTGTTTTTT,CASSLGTGPTGELFF
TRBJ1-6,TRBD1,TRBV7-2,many,TGTGCCAGCAGCTGGAGGGGACAGGGAAGAAATAATTCACCCCTCCACTTT,CASSWRGQGRNNSPLHF
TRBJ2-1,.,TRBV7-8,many,TGTGCCAGCGTCCTGGGGGCGGCCTCCTACAATGAGCAGTTCTTC,CASVLGAASYNEQFF
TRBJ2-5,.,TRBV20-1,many,TGCAGTGCTAGTGTGTGGAGGAGGGGGGCCGGGGGTGAGACCCAGTACTTC,CSASVWRRGAGGETQYF
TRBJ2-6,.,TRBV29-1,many,TGCAGCGTTGAAGGAGGGATCGGGGCCAACGTCCTGACTTTC,CSVEGGIGANVLTF
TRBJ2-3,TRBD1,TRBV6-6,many,TGTGCCAGCAGAAACAGGGGGCAGGAAGATACGCAGTATTTT,CASRNRGQEDTQYF
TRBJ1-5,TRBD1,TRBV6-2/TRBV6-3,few,TGTGCCAGCAATGACTACAGGGGGCTGGGTCAGCCCCAGCATTTT,CASNDYRGLGQPQHF
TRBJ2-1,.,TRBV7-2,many,TGTGCCAGCAGCCCCCCGGGGCGGTATTTCGGTGAGCAGTTCTTC,CASSPPGRYFGEQFF
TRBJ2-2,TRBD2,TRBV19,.,TGTGCCAGTACCCCAGATAGCGGGGGGGCCACCACCGGGGAGCTGTTTTTT,CASTPDSGGATTGELFF
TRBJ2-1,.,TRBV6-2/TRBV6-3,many,TGTGCCAGCAGTTACTCGGGCACAGGGTTCAATGAGCAGTTCTTC,CASSYSGTGFNEQFF
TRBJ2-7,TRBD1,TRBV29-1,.,TGCAGCGTAGATCCCGGGACAGGCTACGAGCAGTACTTC,CSVDPGTGYEQYF
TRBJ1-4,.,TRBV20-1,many,TGCAGTGCCTCCCGATACGGTCAGGGCGAAAAACTGTTTTTT,CSASRYGQGEKLFF
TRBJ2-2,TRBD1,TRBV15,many,TGTGCCACCAGCATAGAACAGGGGAAGTTCGGGGAGCTGTTTTTT,CATSIEQGKFGELFF
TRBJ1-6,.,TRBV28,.,TGTGCCAGCAACGGTTGGGACATTGATAATTCACCCCTCCACTTT,CASNGWDIDNSPLHF
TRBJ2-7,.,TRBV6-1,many,TGTGCCAGCAGGGAAAACCCTTCCTACGAGCAGTACTTC,CASRENPSYEQYF
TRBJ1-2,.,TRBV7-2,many,TGTGCCAACAGCTATAGGGGCGGATCTAACTATGGCTACACCTTC,CANSYRGGSNYGYTF
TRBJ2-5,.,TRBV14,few,TGTGCCAGCAGCCAACCCCAGGTGGCTCGAGAGACCCAGTACTTC,CASSQPQVARETQYF
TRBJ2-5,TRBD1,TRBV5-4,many,TGTGCCAGCAGCTTGGGACAGGGGCAAGAGACCCAGTACTTC,CASSLGQGQETQYF
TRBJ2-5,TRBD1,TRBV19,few,TGTGCCAGTAGACGTACCGGGACAGCCTTCCAAGAGACCCAGTACTTC,CASRRTGTAFQETQYF
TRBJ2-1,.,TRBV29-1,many,TGCAGCTTTAATCTAGGTTTTGAGCAGTTCTTC,CSFNLGFEQFF
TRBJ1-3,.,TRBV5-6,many,TGTGCCAGCAGCGCCGGGTTCGGGTCTGGAAACACCATATATTTT,CASSAGFGSGNTIYF
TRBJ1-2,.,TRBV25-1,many,TGTGCCAGCAGTCCGGACCTGGGGGGGAGCTATGGCTACACCTTC,CASSPDLGGSYGYTF
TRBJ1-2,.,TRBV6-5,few,TGTGCCAGCACTGGGGGTGCCGGGCCCTACACCTTC,CASTGGAGPYTF
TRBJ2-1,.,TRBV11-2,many,TGTGCCAGCAGCTTGTGGGCCCTTTCGGGGGGCGATGAGCAGTTCTTC,CASSLWALSGGDEQFF
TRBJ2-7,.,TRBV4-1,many,TGCGCCAGCAGCCAAGATATCGAGGGGATAGGTCGGCAGTACTTC,CASSQDIEGIGRQYF
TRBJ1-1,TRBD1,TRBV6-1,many,TGTGCCAGCAGCATGGGACAGGGTTCCACTGAAGCTTTCTTT,CASSMGQGSTEAFF
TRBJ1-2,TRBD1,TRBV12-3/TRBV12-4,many,TGTGCCAGCACCCACGCGGGACAGGGGGCGGTAGGCTACACCTTC,CASTHAGQGAVGYTF
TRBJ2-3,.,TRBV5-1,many,TGCGCCAGCAGACGGACAGCATCGGCGGTCGCAGATACGCAGTATTTT,CASRRTASAVADTQYF
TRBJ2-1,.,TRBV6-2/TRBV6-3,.,TGTGCCAGCAGTTACTCTATCGGAATCCGGTTCTTC,CASSYSIGIRFF
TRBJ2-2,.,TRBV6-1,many,TGTGCCAGCCGGGACCGAGTGAACACCGGGGAGCTGTTTTTT,CASRDRVNTGELFF
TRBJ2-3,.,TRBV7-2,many,TGTGCCAGCAGCTTACAGGGCGGGCGGGGAGATACGCAGTATTTT,CASSLQGGRGDTQYF
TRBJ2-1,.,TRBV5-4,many,TGTGCCAGCACCGCGAGGGAACCCCACAATGAGCAGTTCTTC,CASTAREPHNEQFF
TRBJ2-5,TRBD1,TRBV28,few,TGTGCCAGCAGTTTAGCCTTCGGGACAGCCAGGGAGACCCAGTACTTC,CASSLAFGTARETQYF
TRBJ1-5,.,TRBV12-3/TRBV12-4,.,TGTGCCAGCAGTCCTGAGGGGGGGCTCCGTCAGCCCCAGCATTTT,CASSPEGGLRQPQHF
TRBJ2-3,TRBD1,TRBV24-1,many,TGTGCCACCAGTGACCATGGACAGGGAAACGCAGATACGCAGTATTTT,CATSDHGQGNADTQYF
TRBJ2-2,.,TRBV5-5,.,TGTGCCAGCAGCTTGCTGGGTACGAACACCGGGGAGCTGTTTTTT,CASSLLGTNTGELFF
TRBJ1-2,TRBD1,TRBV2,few,TGTGCCAGCGGAACAGGACAGGGTCTTTCTGGCTACACCTTC,CASGTGQGLSGYTF
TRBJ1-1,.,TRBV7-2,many,TGTGCCAGCAGCTCAAGGGGGACTTTATCGGCTGGCACTGAAGCTTTCTTT,CASSSRGTLSAGTEAFF
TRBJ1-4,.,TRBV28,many,TGTGCCAGCAGTCCCCTCGGGGCTGAGGGTGAAAAACTGTTTTTT,CASSPLGAEGEKLFF
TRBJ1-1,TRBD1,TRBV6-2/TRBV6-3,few,TGTGCCAGCACCCTCCCTTACCTGGACAGGGAAGGAGGTGACACTGAAGCTTTCTTT,CASTLPYLDREGGDTEAFF
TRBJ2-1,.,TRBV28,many,TGTGCCAGCAGTTTCTTAACCACCTACAATGAGCAGTTCTTC,CASSFLTTYNEQFF
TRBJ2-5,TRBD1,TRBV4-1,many,TGCGCCAGCAGCCACTCAGGGGGATATGTGGAGACCCAGTACTTC,CASSHSGGYVETQYF
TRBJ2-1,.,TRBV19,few,TGTGCCAGTAGTATCTTAGCGGCCTACAATGAGCAGTTCTTC,CASSILAAYNEQFF